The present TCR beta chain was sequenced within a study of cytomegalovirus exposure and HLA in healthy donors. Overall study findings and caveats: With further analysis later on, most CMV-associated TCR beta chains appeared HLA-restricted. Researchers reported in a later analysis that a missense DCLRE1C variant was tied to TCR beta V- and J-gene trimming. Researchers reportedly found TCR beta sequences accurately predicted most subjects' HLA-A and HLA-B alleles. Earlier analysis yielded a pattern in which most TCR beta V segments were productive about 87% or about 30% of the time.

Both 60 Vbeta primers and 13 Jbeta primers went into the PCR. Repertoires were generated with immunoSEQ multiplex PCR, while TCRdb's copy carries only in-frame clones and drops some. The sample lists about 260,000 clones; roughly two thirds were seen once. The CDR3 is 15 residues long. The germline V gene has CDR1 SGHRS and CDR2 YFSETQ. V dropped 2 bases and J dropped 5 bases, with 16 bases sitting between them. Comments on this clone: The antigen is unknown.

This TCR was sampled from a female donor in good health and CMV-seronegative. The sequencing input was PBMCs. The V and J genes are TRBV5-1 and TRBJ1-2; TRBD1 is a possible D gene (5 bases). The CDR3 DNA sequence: TGCGCCAGCAGCTTCGACGGGGGGACCTCATATGGCTACACCTTC. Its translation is CASSFDGGTSYGYTF.